The TCR beta chain described here comes from a study of T cells in Graves' hyperthyroidism and ophthalmopathy. Study conclusions and caveats: In blood, most of the thyroid clonotypes expanded above 0.001 were also present. A 13 V-J model separated ophthalmopathy from stable hyperthyroidism.

The source material, RNA transcripts, was used to amplify TCR beta CDR3 regions. RT-PCR in the first round (using the HTBI primer set) targeted the TCR CDR3. From the multiplex PCR reads, TCRdb called clonotypes with MiXCR, one entry per CDR3 protein. Here the sample spans fewer than 650,000 distinct CDR3 sequences, approximately 15% being singletons. The sample holds many counts of this clonotype. The target antigen is unknown. On the basis of clinical symptoms, serum thyroxine and TRAb, thyroid ultrasound and orbital computed tomography, diagnoses were made. PBMCs were sourced from approximately 9 ml fresh peripheral blood. The sequence was collected from a woman in her twenties or thirties with Graves' hyperthyroidism that later progressed to Graves' ophthalmopathy. Specimen: blood.

The CDR3 protein is CASSLEDSTEAFF. The CDR3 bases are TGTGCCAGCAGCTTAGAGGACAGTACTGAAGCTTTCTTT. The chain is built from TRBV11-3 and TRBJ1-1; D perhaps matches TRBD1 (6 bases). Trimming pared 0 bases from V and 5 bases from J, leaving 7 bases between. CDR3 size: 13 residues. Germline-derived CDR1 and CDR2 are SGHNT and YENEEA.